The 20 T cell receptor beta chains below were found in one sample sequenced in a study of lung T cells in sarcoidosis with Löfgren's syndrome. MiXCR, run by TCRdb on the reads, gives a single entry per CDR3 protein. The sample carries tens of thousands of distinct CDR3 sequences, 21% recorded once. The source material was CD4+ T cells from PBMCs. The receptors come from a human donor with sarcoidosis (Löfgren's syndrome or another form), or a control subject (not recorded which).

This clonotype was counted at least ten times. The chain joins TRBV27 to TRBJ2-1; 12 bases are shared with TRBD1. Germline CDR1 is MNHEY and CDR2 is SMNVEV (reference sequence). V was pared by 2 bases and J by 9 bases, with 8 bases of the junction left unmatched. This CDR3 contains 16 residues. The chain's CDR3 is CASSLPPGQGAGEQFF. The CDR3 DNA reads TGTGCCAGCAGTTTACCCCCGGGACAGGGGGCAGGTGAGCAGTTCTTC.

A remark on this clonotype: The CDR3 does not end in the conserved phenylalanine or tryptophan, so this is likely a read error. The CDR3: CASNGLNSHNEQFL. In DNA form, the CDR3 reads TGTGCCAGCAACGGTCTGAACTCCCACAATGAGCAGTTCCTC. The chain couples TRBV2 to TRBJ2-1; D not certain. The length of the CDR3 is 14 residues. The germline V gene has CDR1 SNHLY and CDR2 FYNNEI.

This clonotype has just a few counts. The genes are TRBV3-1 and TRBJ2-3, with D hard to call. The V gene's germline CDR1 is LGHDT and CDR2 YNNKEL (reference sequence). Trimming removed 2 bases at V and 3 bases at J, with 12 bases between. The CDR3 extends over 15 amino acids. This chain's CDR3 is CASSQQRVGTDTQYF. Here the CDR3 DNA reads TGTGCCAGCAGCCAACAGAGAGTAGGGACAGATACGCAGTATTTT.

This clonotype was recorded many times. The chain carries TRBV25-1 and TRBJ1-1; D gene ambiguous. The CDR3 totals 13 residues. The ends were cut back, 2 bases at V and 1 base at J, with 5 bases in the middle. Germline-derived CDR1 and CDR2 are MGHDK and SYGVNS. The DNA for the CDR3 is TGTGCCAGCAGTGAAATTTGGAACACTGAAGCTTTCTTT. It is translated as CASSEIWNTEAFF.

Ten or more counts support this clonotype. This chain joins TRBV20-1 and TRBJ1-6; 10 positions match TRBD1. The junction had 7 bases not matched to a gene; V was cut back by 5 bases and J by 6 bases. Germline V gene lookup returns CDR1 DFQATT and CDR2 SNEGSKA (reference sequence). The CDR3 runs to 15 residues. CDR3 bases: TGCAGTGCTCTCCCTTGGACAGGGGGTAATTCACCCCTCCACTTT. It codes for CSALPWTGGNSPLHF.

Of note for this clonotype: This sequence may be a read error, since a much larger clone differs from it by one base. This rearrangement joins TRBV18 to TRBJ2-5; 8 bases line up with TRBD1. Germline V gene lookup returns CDR1 KGHSH and CDR2 LQKENI. The CDR3 totals 14 residues. The CDR3 loop is CAGSPGQGKETQYF. The CDR3 coding sequence is TGTGCCGGCTCACCTGGACAGGGTAAAGAGACCCAGTACTTC.

This clonotype was picked up a small number of times. This chain uses TRBV7-3 with TRBJ2-3; a weak D match, TRBD1 (6 bases). The germline V gene has CDR1 SGHTA and CDR2 FQGTGA. The CDR3 length is 18 residues. V lost 1 base, J lost 1 base, and 18 bases lay in between. The CDR3 here is CASSLNLRTAGGTDTQYF. As DNA, the CDR3 is TGTGCCAGCAGCTTAAATCTAAGGACAGCAGGTGGCACAGATACGCAGTATTTT.

This clonotype was counted ten times or more. The chain joins TRBV28 to TRBJ2-1, with 11 bases fitting TRBD2. Germline trimming cut 3 bases from V and 0 bases from J; bases unmatched to any gene: 4. This CDR3 comprises 17 residues. Per germline, CDR1 MDHEN and CDR2 SYDVKM. The DNA for the CDR3 is TGTGCCAGCAGTTTGTACACTAGCGGGAGCTCCTACAATGAGCAGTTCTTC. Amino acid sequence: CASSLYTSGSSYNEQFF.

This clonotype showed up many times. The DNA of the CDR3 is TGTGCCAGCAGGGGAGGTATACCTAATCAGCCCCAGCATTTT. The encoded protein is CASRGGIPNQPQHF. V is TRBV28 and J is TRBJ1-5; D is unresolved. Germline-derived CDR1 and CDR2 are MDHEN and SYDVKM. The CDR3 runs to 14 residues. Trimming took 6 bases from V and 4 from J, leaving 13 bases between them.

As regards this clonotype: The junction and the germline gene differ at one end; a read error may be behind it. The chain carries TRBV7-2 and TRBJ2-3, with 7 nucleotides matching TRBD2. This CDR3 has 16 amino acids. Germline CDR1 reads SGHTA; CDR2 reads FQGNSA. The CDR3 spells CASSHQRDVGPDTRYF. The CDR3 DNA follows: TGTGCCAGCAGCCATCAGCGGGACGTCGGCCCAGATACGCGGTATTTT.

This clonotype was detected ten times or more. The chain is built from TRBV28 and TRBJ1-5; no clear D. The V end lost 3 bases, the J end lost 6 bases, and 12 bases lay between the germline ends. Germline V gene data show CDR1 as MDHEN and CDR2 as SYDVKM. The CDR3 has 14 amino acids. Here the CDR3 DNA reads TGTGCCAGCAGTTTTCCGATCGGCGGTCAGCCCCAGCATTTT. The encoded protein is CASSFPIGGQPQHF. Complete variable domain (other parts from reference TRBV28 and TRBJ1-5): DVKVTQSSRYLVKRTGEKVFLECVQDMDHENMFWYRQDPGLGLRLIYFSYDVKMKEKGDIPEGYSVSREKKERFSLILESASTNQTSMYLCASSFPIGGQPQHFGDGTRLSIL.

The chain has TRBV6-2 or TRBV6-3 and TRBJ2-5; 8 nucleotides match TRBD2. CDR1 and CDR2 from the germline V gene are MNHEY and SVGEGT. The CDR3 has 15 residues. V dropped 4 bases and J dropped 2; count of bases not matched to a gene: 6. The CDR3 DNA follows: TGTGCCAGCAGTTCCCCCGGGACTAGGCAAGAGACCCAGTACTTC. Translation gives CASSSPGTRQETQYF.

This clonotype showed up many times. The rearrangement joins TRBV27 to TRBJ1-5, with D tentatively TRBD1 (5 bases). Per germline, CDR1 MNHEY and CDR2 SMNVEV (reference sequence). V lost 6 bases and J 6 bases, leaving 15 bases between the germline ends. The CDR3 has 14 residues. The CDR3 loop reads CASRVSNGAQPQHF. Written as DNA, the CDR3 is TGTGCCAGCAGAGTCAGTAATGGGGCTCAGCCCCAGCATTTT.

This clonotype was observed many times. The gene calls are TRBV6-1 and TRBJ1-4; D may be TRBD1 (6 bases). V was cut by 4 bases and J by 4 bases, with 10 bases left in between. The CDR3 is made up of 14 amino acids. In germline, CDR1 is MNHNS, CDR2 SASEGT. The CDR3: CASSGGGINEKLFF. For the CDR3, the DNA is TGTGCCAGCAGTGGAGGGGGAATTAATGAAAAACTGTTTTTT.

The chain has TRBV3-1 and TRBJ1-6, with no clear D. Per germline, CDR1 LGHDT and CDR2 YNNKEL (reference sequence). Trimming cost V 1 base and J 7 bases, with 5 bases left between them. The length of the CDR3 is 13 residues. CDR3 loop: CASSQVHNSPLHF. The CDR3 nucleotides read TGTGCCAGCAGCCAAGTTCACAATTCACCCCTCCACTTT.

The chain joins TRBV28 to TRBJ2-1; TRBD2 agrees at 9 bases. Germline values: CDR1 MDHEN, CDR2 SYDVKM. This CDR3 has 16 amino acids. The V gene end was trimmed by 4 bases and the J gene end by 4 bases; junction bases not matched to a gene: 8. The CDR3 DNA reads TGTGCCAGCAGTTCCTACGTAGCGGGGGAGTACAATGAGCAGTTCTTC. This encodes CASSSYVAGEYNEQFF.

This sequence joins TRBV3-1 and TRBJ1-1, with TRBD1 identical over 9 bases. Trimming removed 4 bases from V and 5 bases from J; junction bases left unmatched: 5. Germline CDR1 LGHDT, CDR2 YNNKEL (reference sequence). CDR3 length: 14 amino acids. The CDR3 DNA reads as TGTGCCAGCAGCCTAGGACAGGGGAAAACTGAAGCTTTCTTT. Its translation is CASSLGQGKTEAFF.

This clonotype was counted ten times or more. The chain carries TRBV28 and TRBJ1-3; D possibly corresponds to TRBD1 (6 bases). The germline gives CDR1 MDHEN, CDR2 SYDVKM. Trimming removed 6 bases from V and 3 bases from J, with 15 bases in between. The CDR3 totals 15 residues. CDR3 residues: CASRSPGTSGNTIYF. The CDR3 DNA is TGTGCCAGCAGATCCCCAGGGACAAGTGGAAACACCATATATTTT.

The rearrangement joins TRBV28 to TRBJ2-3; 11 bases agree with TRBD2. The CDR3 contains 18 residues. V was pared by 1 base and J by 1 base, with 7 bases of the junction left unmatched. The V gene's germline CDR1 is MDHEN and CDR2 SYDVKM. The CDR3 loop is CASSLSGTSGRRTDTQYF. In nucleotides, the CDR3 is TGTGCCAGCAGTTTATCCGGGACTAGCGGACGTCGCACAGATACGCAGTATTTT. Variable domain in full (rest from reference TRBV28 and TRBJ2-3): DVKVTQSSRYLVKRTGEKVFLECVQDMDHENMFWYRQDPGLGLRLIYFSYDVKMKEKGDIPEGYSVSREKKERFSLILESASTNQTSMYLCASSLSGTSGRRTDTQYFGPGTRLTVL.

This clonotype has at least ten counts. This sequence joins TRBV27 and TRBJ2-1; 7 bases agree with TRBD2. Losses at the gene ends were 2 bases for V and 2 bases for J; bases not matched to a gene: 3. Germline CDR1 is MNHEY and CDR2 is SMNVEV (reference sequence). This CDR3 comprises 15 residues. Here the CDR3 reads CASSLAGVPYNEQFF. DNA for the CDR3: TGTGCCAGCAGTTTAGCGGGGGTTCCCTACAATGAGCAGTTCTTC.